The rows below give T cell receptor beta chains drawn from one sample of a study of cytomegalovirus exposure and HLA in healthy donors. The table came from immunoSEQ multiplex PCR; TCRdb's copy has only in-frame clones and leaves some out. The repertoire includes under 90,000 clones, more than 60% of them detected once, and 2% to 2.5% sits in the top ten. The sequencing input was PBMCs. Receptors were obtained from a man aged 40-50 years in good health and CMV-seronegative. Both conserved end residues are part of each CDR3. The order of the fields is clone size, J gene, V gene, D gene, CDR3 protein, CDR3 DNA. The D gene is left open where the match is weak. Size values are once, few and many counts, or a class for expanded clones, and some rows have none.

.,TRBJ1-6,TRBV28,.,CASSWSGGSPLHF,TGTGCCAGCAGTTGGAGCGGCGGATCACCCCTCCACTTT
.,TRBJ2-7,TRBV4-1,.,CASSQGQGPKLNSYEQYF,TGCGCCAGCAGCCAAGGGCAGGGGCCTAAGCTAAATTCCTACGAGCAGTACTTC
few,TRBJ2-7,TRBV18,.,CASSPPPLQAPYEQYF,TGTGCCAGCTCACCTCCTCCCCTACAGGCCCCCTACGAGCAGTACTTC
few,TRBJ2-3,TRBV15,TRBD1,CAVGTGGFGTQYF,TGTGCCGTAGGGACAGGGGGGTTCGGTACGCAGTATTTT
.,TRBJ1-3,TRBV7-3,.,CASSFTLRSWGNTIYF,TGTGCCAGCAGCTTTACCCTGAGGAGCTGGGGCAACACCATATATTTT
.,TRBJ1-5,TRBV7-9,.,CASSLGTVAGSPQHF,TGTGCCAGCAGCTTAGGTACGGTTGCGGGTTCGCCCCAGCATTTT
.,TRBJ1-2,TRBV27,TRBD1,CASSAYRGDGYTF,TGTGCCAGCAGTGCCTACAGGGGTGATGGCTACACCTTC
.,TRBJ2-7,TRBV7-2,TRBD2,CASSSVAGVTNEQYF,TGTGCCAGCAGCTCTGTAGCGGGAGTAACCAACGAGCAGTACTTC
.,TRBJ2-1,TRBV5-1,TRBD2,CASSPTSGYNEQFF,TGCGCCAGCAGTCCAACTAGCGGCTACAATGAGCAGTTCTTC
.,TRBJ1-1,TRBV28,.,CASSFESVSTEAFF,TGTGCCAGCAGTTTTGAGAGTGTATCCACTGAAGCTTTCTTT
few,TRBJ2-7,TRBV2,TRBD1,CASRQTGAEQYF,TGTGCCAGCAGACAAACAGGGGCCGAGCAGTACTTC
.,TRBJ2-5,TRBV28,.,CASNVQLGAQYF,TGTGCCAGCAATGTACAGCTCGGGGCCCAGTACTTC
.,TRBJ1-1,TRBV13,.,CASSSRGPDTEAFF,TGTGCCAGCAGCTCAAGGGGTCCAGACACTGAAGCTTTCTTT
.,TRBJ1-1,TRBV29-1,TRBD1,CSVQSSRGTEAFF,TGCAGCGTTCAGTCTAGCAGGGGGACTGAAGCTTTCTTT
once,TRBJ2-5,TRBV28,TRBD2,CASSFWTSGQETQYF,TGTGCCAGCAGTTTTTGGACTAGCGGACAAGAGACCCAGTACTTC
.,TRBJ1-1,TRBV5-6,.,CASSLTPRVVGTEAFF,TGTGCCAGCAGCCTAACGCCCAGGGTAGTTGGCACTGAAGCTTTCTTT
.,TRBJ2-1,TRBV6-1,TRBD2,CASSGQMTSDEQFF,TGTGCCAGCAGTGGGCAAATGACTAGCGATGAGCAGTTCTTC
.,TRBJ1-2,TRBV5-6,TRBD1,CASSYRGTGYTF,TGTGCCAGCAGCTACAGGGGTACCGGCTACACCTTC
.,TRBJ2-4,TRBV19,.,CASSSGGTAKNIQYF,TGTGCCAGTAGTAGCGGCGGGACAGCCAAAAACATTCAGTACTTC
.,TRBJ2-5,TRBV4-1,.,CASSPTRGETQYF,TGCGCCAGCAGTCCGACTAGGGGAGAGACCCAGTACTTC
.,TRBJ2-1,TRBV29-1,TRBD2,CSARKSGSGSLGQFF,TGCAGCGCCCGGAAAAGCGGGAGTGGTAGTTTAGGGCAGTTCTTC
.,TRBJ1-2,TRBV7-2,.,CASRRTGSNYGYTF,TGTGCCAGCAGACGAACAGGGAGTAACTATGGCTACACCTTC
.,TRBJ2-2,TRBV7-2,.,CASSLMAGGGEKGGELFF,TGTGCCAGCAGCTTAATGGCCGGCGGCGGGGAGAAAGGCGGGGAGCTGTTTTTT
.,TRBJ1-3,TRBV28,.,CASSLVGAGGNTIYF,TGTGCCAGCAGTTTAGTGGGGGCAGGTGGAAACACCATATATTTT
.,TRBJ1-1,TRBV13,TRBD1,CASSLVRGPAFF,TGTGCCAGCAGCTTAGTCAGGGGGCCGGCTTTCTTT
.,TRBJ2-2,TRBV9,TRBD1,CASSGGTGNTGELFF,TGTGCCAGCAGCGGCGGGACAGGGAACACCGGGGAGCTGTTTTTT
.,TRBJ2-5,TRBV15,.,CATSSSTATRETQYF,TGTGCCACCAGCAGTTCGACAGCTACTCGGGAGACCCAGTACTTC